This T cell receptor (beta chain) derives from a study of breast tumors, draining lymph nodes, adjacent tissues. This clonotype has at least ten counts. The V gene's germline CDR1 is MNHEY and CDR2 SVGAGI. This CDR3 region has 14 residues. J gave up 4 bases and V 5 bases, and 4 bases lay outside the gene matches. Each CDR3 protein gets one entry after TCRdb re-called the multiplex PCR reads with MiXCR. The sample includes around 130,000 distinct CDR3 sequences, 32% of them seen just once. The lymph nodes were axillary draining lymph nodes from breast cancer patients. This clonotype originated in a female donor with breast cancer. Some clones in this sample may be carry-over from other donors' samples. The chain joins TRBV6-5 to TRBJ2-5; 10 bases are shared with TRBD1. Input material: axillary lymph node tissue. The DNA of the CDR3 is TGTGCCAGCAGTAGACAGGGGGCAGGAGAGACCCAGTACTTC. This translates into CASSRQGAGETQYF.